This section outlines one T cell receptor beta chain sequence together with its context. The data were obtained in a study of blood T cell repertoires in COVID-19. Study in general: The samples span acute and convalescent COVID-19 from the United States, Italy and Spain.

The CDR3 has 13 residues. CDR1 is WNHNN and CDR2 is SYGVQD in the germline V gene (reference sequence). V shed 2 bases and J shed 0 bases, with 4 bases lying between them. As originally analysed: Reference gene primer amplification in the assay estimated nucleated cell counts. Sequencing used immunoSEQ multiplex PCR; TCRdb keeps in-frame clones, though not all of them. V, J and clone size are those of that table, while D and trimming were read from the DNA. Among almost 400,000 clones listed, around 89% were seen once. In terms of age and location, participants ranged from about 18 to 95 years and lived in fewer than 30 US areas. Participant-given clinical history determined each cohort assignment.

J is TRBJ1-1 and V is TRBV10-1; no firm D call. The receptor comes from a woman aged 30 to 39 with acute COVID-19. The source material was PBMCs or T cells enriched from blood (not recorded which). As DNA, the CDR3 is TGCGCCAGCAGTGAGAACATGAACACTGAAGCTTTCTTT. Translating it yields CASSENMNTEAFF.